The present T cell receptor (beta chain) was sequenced within a study of blood T cell repertoires in COVID-19. Turning to the study itself: Spain, Italy and the United States supplied samples that represented acute and convalescent COVID-19.

As originally analysed: Amplification from reference gene primers served as the basis for estimated nucleated cell counts. Generated by immunoSEQ multiplex PCR, the TCRdb table keeps only in-frame clones and is missing some. V and J calls plus clone size are reproduced from that table; the DNA served to infer D and trimming. In the table there are about 160,000 clones, around 87% of which are singletons. The CDR3 has 12 residues. CDR1 ENHRY and CDR2 SYGVKD come from the germline V gene. Trimming stripped 4 bases from V and 5 bases from J, with 6 bases between. The clonotype comes from a man in his 60s with COVID-19, enrolled during active disease. The chain carries TRBV10-3 and TRBJ2-1; D is perhaps TRBD1 (6 bases). The material sequenced was peripheral blood. This chain's CDR3 is CAISGTDNEQFF. The CDR3 region has the DNA TGTGCCATCAGTGGGACAGACAATGAGCAGTTCTTC.